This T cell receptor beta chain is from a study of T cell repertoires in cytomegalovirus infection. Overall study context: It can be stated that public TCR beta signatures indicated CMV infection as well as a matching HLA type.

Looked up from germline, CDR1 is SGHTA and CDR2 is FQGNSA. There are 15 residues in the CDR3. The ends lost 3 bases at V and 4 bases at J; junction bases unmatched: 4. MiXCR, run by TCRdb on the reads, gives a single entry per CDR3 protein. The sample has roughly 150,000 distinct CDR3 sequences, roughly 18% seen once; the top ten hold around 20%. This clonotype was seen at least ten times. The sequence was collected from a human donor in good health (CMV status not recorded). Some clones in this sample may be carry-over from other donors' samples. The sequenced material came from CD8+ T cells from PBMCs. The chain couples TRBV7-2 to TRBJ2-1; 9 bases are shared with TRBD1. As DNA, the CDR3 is TGTGCCAGCAGCTTGGGGACAGGGTGGTACAATGAGCAGTTCTTC. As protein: CASSLGTGWYNEQFF.